The 12 T cell receptor beta chains given below trace back to one sample, sequenced in a study of blood T cell repertoires in COVID-19. Assay: immunoSEQ multiplex PCR; the TCRdb copy retains only in-frame clones and omits some. The sample yields around 250,000 clones, roughly nine tenths seen once. Sequencing input: PBMCs or T cells enriched from blood (not recorded which). All receptors derive from a human donor in a cohort exposed to, infected with or recovered from COVID-19 (not recorded which). The donor label of this sample is uncertain.

As to this clone: The same CDR3 arises from other DNA sequences in this sample as well. The chain links TRBV12-3 or TRBV12-4 to TRBJ1-1, with a possible D match to TRBD1 (5 bases). The CDR3 has 13 amino acids. Trimming shortened V by 2 bases and J by 1 base, and 5 bases separated the two germline ends. The CDR3 sequence is CASSLRGNTEAFF. The CDR3 DNA reads as TGTGCCAGCAGTTTAAGGGGGAACACTGAAGCTTTCTTT.

The V and J genes are TRBV10-3 and TRBJ1-2; tentative D call: TRBD1 (5 bases). CDR1 is ENHRY, CDR2 SYGVKD, per germline. This CDR3 has 14 amino acids. The V and J ends lost 5 bases and 2 bases respectively, with 12 bases between them. CDR3 DNA: TGTGCCATCAGTAGGCAGGGAAGAAACTATGGCTACACCTTC. It codes for CAISRQGRNYGYTF.

As concerns this clone: The junction shows a germline mismatch at one end, possibly a read error. Written as DNA, the CDR3 is TGTGCCAGCAGTACCCCAGGACAGGCCTTC. Residues: CASSTPGQAF. This chain links TRBV6-2 or TRBV6-3 with TRBJ2-7; 7 bases are a match to TRBD1. The CDR3 is 10 amino acids. Germline lookup yields CDR1 MNHEY and CDR2 SVGEGT.

The chain has TRBV4-1 and TRBJ2-7; D is unclear. Germline loops: CDR1 MGHRA, CDR2 YSYEKL. The CDR3 is 13 residues long. Trimming left V 1 base short and J 3 bases short, with 7 bases between. CDR3 protein: CASSQGVYYEQYF. The CDR3 DNA sequence: TGCGCCAGCAGCCAAGGAGTGTACTACGAGCAGTACTTC.

The table lists this clone with a count of one. V and J are TRBV7-2 and TRBJ1-2, with 12 bases lining up with TRBD1. Germline trimming cut 5 bases from V and 6 bases from J; bases unmatched to any gene: 7. There are 15 residues in the CDR3. The germline V gene has CDR1 SGHTA and CDR2 FQGNSA. CDR3 region: CASSPLGQGADGYTF. CDR3 nucleotide sequence: TGTGCCAGCAGCCCGCTGGGACAGGGGGCCGATGGCTACACCTTC.

The chain carries TRBV10-3 and TRBJ1-6, with D perhaps TRBD1 (6 bases). V was shortened by 5 bases and J by 8 bases, with 16 bases between the two germline ends. Germline V CDR1 and CDR2: ENHRY, SYGVKD. The CDR3 length is 15 residues. CDR3 amino acids: CAISKTQGRDSPLHF. As DNA, the CDR3 is TGTGCCATCAGTAAGACACAGGGTAGGGATTCACCCCTCCACTTT.

The chain couples TRBV7-2 to TRBJ1-1; D call uncertain. Trimming took off 3 bases at V and 1 base at J, with 9 bases between the two ends. Germline V gene lookup returns CDR1 SGHTA and CDR2 FQGNSA. The CDR3 has 14 residues. The CDR3 coding sequence is TGTGCCAGCAGCTTCGGACTCTGGAACACTGAAGCTTTCTTT. Its translation: CASSFGLWNTEAFF.

Worth noting for this clone: The missing conserved phenylalanine or tryptophan at the end of this CDR3 makes a read error likely. Because the CDR3's place on the DNA is in doubt, the DNA is left out and the CDR3 is given as listed by TCRdb. The CDR3 is CASGAGAVG. The gene calls are TRBV21-1 and TRBJ2-7; TRBD2 is taken as the D call from the table, unchecked against the DNA. TRBV21-1 constitutes a pseudogene. The CDR3 is 9 residues long, ends included.

This sequence joins TRBV7-9 and TRBJ1-2; 7 positions match TRBD1. CDR1 SEHNR and CDR2 FQNEAQ come from the germline V gene (reference sequence). V lost 5 bases to trimming and J lost 6 bases; unmatched junction nucleotides: 15. The CDR3 totals 16 residues. CDR3 amino acids: CASSAWTGERGDGYTF. The CDR3 region has the DNA TGTGCCAGCAGCGCGTGGACAGGCGAAAGAGGCGATGGCTACACCTTC.

The gene calls are TRBV5-1 and TRBJ1-1; TRBD1 is a possible D gene (6 bases). The V and J ends lost 2 bases and 0 bases respectively, with 8 bases between them. The CDR3 is made up of 14 amino acids. Germline CDR1 and CDR2: SGHRS and YFSETQ. As DNA, the CDR3 is TGCGCCAGCAGCTTCCAGGGGATGAACACTGAAGCTTTCTTT. Its protein product is CASSFQGMNTEAFF.

The sample holds one count of this clone. V is TRBV9 and J is TRBJ1-2; tentative D call: TRBD1 (6 bases). Germline values: CDR1 SGDLS, CDR2 YYNGEE. The V end was cut by 0 bases, the J end by 0 bases, with 12 bases between. This CDR3 spans 16 amino acids. The CDR3 DNA follows: TGTGCCAGCAGCGTAGGGGGGGGACACCCTAACTATGGCTACACCTTC. It codes for CASSVGGGHPNYGYTF.

The chain combines TRBV9 with TRBJ1-2; the D gene is possibly TRBD1 (6 bases). Germline V gene data show CDR1 as SGDLS and CDR2 as YYNGEE. Trimming removed 3 bases from V and 8 bases from J, with 17 bases in between. The CDR3 is 14 amino acids. The CDR3 region is CASSAPGAWGGYTF. The DNA of the CDR3 is TGTGCCAGCAGCGCCCCAGGGGCCTGGGGGGGCTACACCTTC.